Each of the 30 T cell receptor beta chains below was sequenced from the same sample in a study of PD-1 blockade in classical Hodgkin lymphoma. Noted time point: newly diagnosed, previously untreated cHL patient sample. Negative magnetic selection isolated CD4+ T cells from thawed PBMCs. Here immunoSEQ multiplex PCR was the method, and the copy in TCRdb shows in-frame clones only, minus some. The sample records almost 20,000 clones, around four fifths being singletons. Input material: CD4+ T cells from blood. These receptors all come from a human donor with classical Hodgkin lymphoma.

The J gene is TRBJ2-5, the V gene TRBV28; D is possibly TRBD1 (6 bases). The CDR3 is 16 amino acids. V gave up 7 bases and J gave up 5 bases, with 23 bases separating them. In germline, CDR1 is MDHEN, CDR2 SYDVKM. The CDR3 nucleotides read TGTGCCAGCACGACCCACGGACAGAGCTTTAGGGAGACCCAGTACTTC. Translating gives CASTTHGQSFRETQYF. Together with reference TRBV28 and TRBJ2-5, the CDR3 gives the full variable domain: DVKVTQSSRYLVKRTGEKVFLECVQDMDHENMFWYRQDPGLGLRLIYFSYDVKMKEKGDIPEGYSVSREKKERFSLILESASTNQTSMYLCASTTHGQSFRETQYFGPGTRLLVL.

The CDR3 sequence: CASSDRTGTYNQPQHF. CDR3 nucleotides: TGTGCCAGCAGTGACAGGACAGGGACATACAATCAGCCCCAGCATTTT. The chain has TRBV6-1 and TRBJ1-5; 8 bases are shared with TRBD1. Germline loops: CDR1 MNHNS, CDR2 SASEGT. CDR3 length: 16 residues. The ends lost 3 bases at V and 3 bases at J; junction bases unmatched: 7.

This clone appeared a few times. The chain recombines TRBV4-1 with TRBJ1-2, with D possibly matching TRBD1 (5 bases). Germline V CDR1 and CDR2: MGHRA, YSYEKL. The CDR3 is 13 amino acids. Between the trimmed V and J ends, which lost 0 bases and 4 bases, there was a span of 6 bases. CDR3 protein: CASSQEGLYGYTF. The CDR3 DNA sequence: TGCGCCAGCAGCCAAGAGGGACTCTATGGCTACACCTTC.

The chain has TRBV28 and TRBJ2-2; D perhaps matches TRBD2 (5 bases). The CDR3 is 15 residues long. V lost 8 bases, J lost 4 bases, and 17 bases lay in between. Looked up from germline, CDR1 is MDHEN and CDR2 is SYDVKM. CDR3 loop: CASYPLQAGTGELFF. CDR3 in DNA: TGTGCCAGCTACCCCCTTCAGGCGGGCACCGGGGAGCTGTTTTTT.

The J gene is TRBJ2-3, the V gene TRBV5-4; 8 bases map to TRBD1. The V and J ends lost 3 bases and 5 bases, in that order; junction bases with no gene match: 11. Germline V gene sequence: CDR1 SGHNT, CDR2 YYREEE (reference sequence). This CDR3 comprises 16 residues. CDR3 DNA: TGTGCCAGCAGCTCGCAGGGGGCGGGCCCGGGAGATACGCAGTATTTT. Its translation: CASSSQGAGPGDTQYF.

This chain's CDR3 is CASSQIGPTFNEKLFF. As DNA, the CDR3 is TGTGCCAGCAGCCAAATTGGCCCGACCTTTAATGAAAAACTGTTTTTT. V is TRBV4-2 and J is TRBJ1-4; no firm D call. The CDR3 sequence is 16 residues long. Trimming cost V 2 bases and J 4 bases, with 14 bases left between them. Germline V gives CDR1 LGHNA, CDR2 YNFKEQ.

The gene calls are TRBV19 and TRBJ1-5, with D perhaps matching TRBD1 (5 bases). V was cut by 1 base and J by 4 bases, with 11 bases left in between. Germline V gene sequence: CDR1 LNHDA, CDR2 SQIVND (reference sequence). This CDR3 is built from 15 residues. DNA of the CDR3: TGTGCCAGTAGTATAGCAGGGAGTGGGAATCAGCCCCAGCATTTT. Its translation: CASSIAGSGNQPQHF.

This sequence joins TRBV14 and TRBJ2-2, with a weak D call TRBD1 (6 bases). The germline V gene has CDR1 SGHDN and CDR2 FVKESK. V lost 4 bases to trimming and J lost 5 bases, with 17 bases between them. This CDR3 is built from 16 residues. The DNA of the CDR3 is TGTGCCAGCAGCCCCTTGGGGGCCCCACTGACCGGGGAGCTGTTTTTT. Translation: CASSPLGAPLTGELFF. Based on the CDR3 plus reference TRBV14 and TRBJ2-2, the full variable domain is EAGVTQFPSHSVIEKGQTVTLRCDPISGHDNLYWYRRVMGKEIKFLLHFVKESKQDESGMPNNRFLAERTGGTYSTLKVQPAELEDSGVYFCASSPLGAPLTGELFFGEGSRLTVL.

V gene TRBV5-1 combines with J gene TRBJ2-5; TRBD2 matches 12 bases. Germline loops: CDR1 SGHRS, CDR2 YFSETQ. The CDR3 loop spans 15 amino acids. With V trimmed by 3 bases and J by 11 bases, 11 bases remained unmatched. CDR3 amino acids: CASSSSGRASGEQYF. For the CDR3, the DNA is TGCGCCAGCAGCTCTAGCGGGAGGGCCTCAGGGGAGCAGTACTTC. Combining the CDR3 with reference TRBV5-1 and TRBJ2-5 gives the whole variable domain KAGVTQTPRYLIKTRGQQVTLSCSPISGHRSVSWYQQTPGQGLQFLFEYFSETQRNKGNFPGRFSGRQFSNSRSEMNVSTLELGDSALYLCASSSSGRASGEQYFGPGTRLLVL.

This clone was counted between two and nine times. Germline and junction disagree at one end, which may indicate a read error. This sequence joins TRBV2 and TRBJ1-2, with a tentative D call TRBD1 (6 bases). This CDR3 is built from 11 residues. The germline gives CDR1 SNHLY, CDR2 FYNNEI. The CDR3 loop reads CASGGPGHSRF. DNA for the CDR3: TGTGCCAGCGGGGGGCCGGGCCATTCGAGATTC.

V is TRBV15 and J is TRBJ1-5; 9 nucleotides match TRBD1. The CDR3 is 15 residues long. The germline CDR1 and CDR2 sequences are LNHNV and YYDKDF (reference sequence). J lost 8 bases, V lost 4 bases, and 9 bases had no gene match. CDR3 amino acids: CATSTYRGPGEPQHF. The CDR3 bases are TGTGCCACCAGCACCTACAGGGGGCCAGGGGAGCCCCAGCATTTT.

V usage is TRBV2 and J usage is TRBJ2-7; D could derive from TRBD1 or TRBD2 (5 bases each). Germline V gives CDR1 SNHLY, CDR2 FYNNEI. The CDR3 extends over 13 amino acids. V lost 7 bases to trimming and J lost 3 bases, with 13 bases between them. The CDR3 DNA sequence: TGTGCCAGCACCCGGGACCGAAGCTACGAGCAGTACTTC. Amino acid sequence: CASTRDRSYEQYF.

The V gene is TRBV7-2, the J gene TRBJ2-2; TRBD2 aligns across 8 bases. The V gene's germline CDR1 is SGHTA and CDR2 FQGNSA. The V and J ends lost 5 bases and 7 bases, in that order; junction bases with no gene match: 9. The CDR3 is 15 residues long. CDR3 coding DNA: TGTGCCAGCAGCCCAAGCGGGAGTAGGCACGGGGAGCTGTTTTTT. This encodes CASSPSGSRHGELFF.

The V and J genes are TRBV7-3 and TRBJ2-2; the D is unclear. Germline-derived CDR1 and CDR2 are SGHTA and FQGTGA. With 4 bases removed from V and 5 bases from J, the gap between germline ends came to 14 bases. The CDR3 length is 15 residues. In nucleotides, the CDR3 is TGTGCCAGCAGCTCACGATCTACCTGGACCGGGGAGCTGTTTTTT. Protein product: CASSSRSTWTGELFF.

The V call is TRBV2, the J call TRBJ2-2; 8 bases map to TRBD1. Germline assignment: CDR1 SNHLY and CDR2 FYNNEI. V lost 6 bases to trimming and J lost 1 base; unmatched junction nucleotides: 4. This CDR3 comprises 15 residues. CDR3 in amino acids: CASRVGQGNTGELFF. Written as DNA, the CDR3 is TGTGCCAGCAGAGTTGGACAGGGGAACACCGGGGAGCTGTTTTTT.

The chain carries TRBV28 and TRBJ2-2; D uncertain. The V gene lost 7 bases and the J gene lost 6 bases, with 6 bases spanning the gap. The germline V gene has CDR1 MDHEN and CDR2 SYDVKM. CDR3 length: 11 residues. CDR3 sequence (DNA): TGTGCCAGCACGAGGCCCGGGGAGCTGTTTTTT. This encodes CASTRPGELFF.

This clone appeared once. CDR3: CASSLSGTGVDEQYF. The CDR3 region has the DNA TGTGCCAGCAGTTTATCCGGGACAGGGGTGGACGAGCAGTACTTC. This sequence joins TRBV28 and TRBJ2-7; 10 bases are shared with TRBD1. CDR1 is MDHEN, CDR2 SYDVKM, per germline. Unmatched junction bases numbered 5, after V lost 1 base and J lost 5 bases. CDR3 length: 15 residues.

This rearrangement joins TRBV7-8 to TRBJ1-2; D perhaps matches TRBD1 (5 bases). This CDR3 region has 14 residues. V gave up 2 bases and J gave up 4 bases, with 11 bases separating them. CDR1 and CDR2 (germline): SGHVS, FQNEAQ. CDR3 nucleotides: TGTGCCAGCAGCTTATCCTGGGACGGCTATGGCTACACCTTC. Translation gives CASSLSWDGYGYTF.

The CDR3 is CASSYSREAVYEQYF. In nucleotides, the CDR3 is TGTGCCAGCAGTTACTCACGGGAGGCTGTCTACGAGCAGTACTTC. The rearrangement links TRBV6-5 to TRBJ2-7; TRBD2 agrees at 7 bases. Germline CDR1 reads MNHEY; CDR2 reads SVGAGI. Trimming at V came to 0 bases and at J to 3 bases, leaving 5 bases not matched to a gene. The CDR3 length is 15 residues.

This clone has more than one count but fewer than ten. The rearrangement uses TRBV28 and TRBJ2-7; D possibly uses TRBD1 or TRBD2 (5 bases each). The germline V gene has CDR1 MDHEN and CDR2 SYDVKM. Trimming took 3 bases from V and 2 from J, leaving 11 bases between them. This CDR3 region has 14 residues. The CDR3 loop is CASSLWDPAYEQYF. The DNA for the CDR3 is TGTGCCAGCAGTTTGTGGGACCCAGCCTACGAGCAGTACTTC.

The chain employs TRBV28 and TRBJ1-5, with D hard to call. The ends were cut back, 3 bases at V and 6 bases at J, with 6 bases in the middle. This CDR3 region has 12 residues. Germline V CDR1 and CDR2: MDHEN, SYDVKM. The CDR3 DNA reads as TGTGCCAGCAGTTTGGTGGGTCAGCCCCAGCATTTT. Translated: CASSLVGQPQHF.

This clone rates as medium-sized (0.01 to 0.1%). The rearrangement links TRBV6-1 to TRBJ1-2, with D possibly matching TRBD1 (5 bases). The CDR3 consists of 14 residues. Germline CDR1 reads MNHNS; CDR2 reads SASEGT. V was cut by 9 bases and J by 0 bases, with 14 bases left in between. This CDR3 is CASTGPLANYGYTF. As DNA, the CDR3 is TGTGCCAGTACGGGACCTTTGGCTAACTATGGCTACACCTTC.

The chain joins TRBV19 to TRBJ1-1; the D is unclear. Trimming removed 5 bases from V and 6 bases from J, with 19 bases in between. Germline V gene data show CDR1 as LNHDA and CDR2 as SQIVND (reference sequence). The CDR3 consists of 15 residues. The CDR3 here is CASSPREGMVAEAFF. The CDR3, as DNA: TGTGCCAGTAGTCCTCGGGAAGGGATGGTCGCTGAAGCTTTCTTT.

V gene TRBV2 combines with J gene TRBJ2-7; TRBD1 might be the D (6 bases). The germline V gene has CDR1 SNHLY and CDR2 FYNNEI. V was shortened by 7 bases and J by 6 bases, with 13 bases between the two germline ends. This CDR3 is built from 12 residues. Here the CDR3 DNA reads TGTGCCAGCACCTACAGGGTCCTCGAGCAGTACTTC. Its translation is CASTYRVLEQYF.

There are a few counts of this clone. The chain recombines TRBV2 with TRBJ1-5; D is unclear. The CDR3 has 13 residues. Germline-derived CDR1 and CDR2 are SNHLY and FYNNEI. The V gene lost 7 bases and the J gene lost 0 bases, with 7 bases spanning the gap. CDR3 protein: CASTRYSNQPQHF. The CDR3 DNA follows: TGTGCCAGCACAAGGTATAGCAATCAGCCCCAGCATTTT.

The chain couples TRBV2 to TRBJ2-1, with 12 bases lining up with TRBD2. The CDR3 has 13 amino acids. The V and J ends lost 7 bases and 15 bases, in that order; junction bases with no gene match: 10. The V gene's germline CDR1 is SNHLY and CDR2 FYNNEI. CDR3: CASTETSGSVVFF. The DNA for the CDR3 is TGTGCCAGCACGGAGACTAGCGGGAGCGTTGTGTTCTTC.

The chain combines TRBV6-4 with TRBJ2-7; either TRBD1 or TRBD2 may fit D (5 bases each). The V gene lost 1 base and the J gene lost 4 bases, with 20 bases spanning the gap. Germline V CDR1 and CDR2: MRHNA, SNTAGT. This CDR3 has 17 amino acids. CDR3 in amino acids: CASSDYGGVPLSYEQYF. CDR3 bases: TGTGCCAGCAGTGACTATGGGGGAGTACCCCTCTCGTACGAGCAGTACTTC.

This chain uses TRBV7-9 with TRBJ1-4; 7 nucleotides match TRBD1. Germline-derived CDR1 and CDR2 are SEHNR and FQNEAQ (reference sequence). V was clipped by 6 bases and J by 3 bases; unmatched bases: 4. This CDR3 region has 14 residues. CDR3 loop: CASSSGGSNEKLFF. DNA of the CDR3: TGTGCCAGCAGTTCAGGGGGGTCTAATGAAAAACTGTTTTTT.

The chain couples TRBV20-1 to TRBJ2-7; D is undetermined. Trimming took 3 bases from V and 5 from J, leaving 5 bases between them. CDR1 is DFQATT, CDR2 SNEGSKA, per germline (reference sequence). The CDR3 loop spans 10 amino acids. The CDR3 DNA reads TGCAGTGCTAGCCCCGACGAGCAGTACTTC. It yields the protein CSASPDEQYF.

The rearrangement uses TRBV29-1 and TRBJ1-1; TRBD1 is a possible D gene (5 bases). V lost 6 bases, J lost 0 bases, and 8 bases lay in between. This CDR3 contains 12 residues. CDR1 and CDR2 from the germline V gene are SQVTM and ANQGSEA. Here the CDR3 DNA reads TGCAGCGTGGGGCAGGTGAACACTGAAGCTTTCTTT. Protein sequence: CSVGQVNTEAFF.